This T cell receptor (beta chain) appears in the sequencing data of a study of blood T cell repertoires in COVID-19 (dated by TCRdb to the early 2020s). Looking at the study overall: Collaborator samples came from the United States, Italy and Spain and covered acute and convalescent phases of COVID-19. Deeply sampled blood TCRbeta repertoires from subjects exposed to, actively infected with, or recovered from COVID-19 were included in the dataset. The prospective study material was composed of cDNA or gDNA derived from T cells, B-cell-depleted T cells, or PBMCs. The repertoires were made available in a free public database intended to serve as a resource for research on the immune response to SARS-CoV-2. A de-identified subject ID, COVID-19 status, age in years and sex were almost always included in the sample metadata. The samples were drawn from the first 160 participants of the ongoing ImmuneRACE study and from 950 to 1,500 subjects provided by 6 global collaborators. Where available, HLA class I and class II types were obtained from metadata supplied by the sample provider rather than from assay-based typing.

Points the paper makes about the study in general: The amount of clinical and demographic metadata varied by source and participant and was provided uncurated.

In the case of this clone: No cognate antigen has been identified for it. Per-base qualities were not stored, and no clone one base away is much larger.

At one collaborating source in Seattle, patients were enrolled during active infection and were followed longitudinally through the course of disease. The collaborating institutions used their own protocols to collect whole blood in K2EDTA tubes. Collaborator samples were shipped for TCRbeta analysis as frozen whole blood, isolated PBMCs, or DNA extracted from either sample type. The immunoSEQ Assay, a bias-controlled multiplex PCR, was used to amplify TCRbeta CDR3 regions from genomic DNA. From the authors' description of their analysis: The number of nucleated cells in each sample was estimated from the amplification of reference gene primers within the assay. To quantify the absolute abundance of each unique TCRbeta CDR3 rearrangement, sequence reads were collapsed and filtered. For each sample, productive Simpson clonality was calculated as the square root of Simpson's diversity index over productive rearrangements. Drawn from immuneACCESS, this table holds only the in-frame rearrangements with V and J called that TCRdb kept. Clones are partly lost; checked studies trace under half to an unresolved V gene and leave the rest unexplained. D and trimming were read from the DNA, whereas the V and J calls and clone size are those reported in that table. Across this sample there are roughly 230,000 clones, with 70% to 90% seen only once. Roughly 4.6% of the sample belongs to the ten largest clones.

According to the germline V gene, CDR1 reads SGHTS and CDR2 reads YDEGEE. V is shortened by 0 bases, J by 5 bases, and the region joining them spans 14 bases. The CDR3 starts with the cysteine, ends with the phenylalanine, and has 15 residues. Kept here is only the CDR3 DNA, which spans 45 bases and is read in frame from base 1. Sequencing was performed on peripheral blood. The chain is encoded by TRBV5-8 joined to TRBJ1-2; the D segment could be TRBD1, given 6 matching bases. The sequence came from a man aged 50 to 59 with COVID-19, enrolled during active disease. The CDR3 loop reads CASSLVGGPAYGYTF. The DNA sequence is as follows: TGTGCCAGCAGCTTGGTTGGGGGCCCAGCGTATGGCTACACCTTC.